This T cell receptor beta chain was identified during a study of T cell changes during pregnancy in multiple sclerosis. Clones were sequenced by immunoSEQ multiplex PCR, and TCRdb holds only the in-frame ones, with some missing. Of 80,000 to 130,000 clones in the sample, 90% to 95% are singletons; the top ten hold around 1.2%. The sequence came from a female donor with multiple sclerosis, enrolled in a pregnancy study. The specimen comprised peripheral blood, sampled in the second trimester of pregnancy.

The CDR3 loop reads CASSALQGAQSGYTF. CDR3 sequence (DNA): TGCGCCAGCAGCGCCTTACAGGGGGCCCAGTCTGGCTACACCTTC. This chain joins TRBV5-1 and TRBJ1-2; 9 bases match TRBD1. The V gene's germline CDR1 is SGHRS and CDR2 YFSETQ. The CDR3 contains 15 residues. The ends lost 4 bases at V and 7 bases at J; junction bases unmatched: 11. Variable domain in full (rest from reference TRBV5-1 and TRBJ1-2): KAGVTQTPRYLIKTRGQQVTLSCSPISGHRSVSWYQQTPGQGLQFLFEYFSETQRNKGNFPGRFSGRQFSNSRSEMNVSTLELGDSALYLCASSALQGAQSGYTFGSGTRLTVV.